This record concerns one T cell receptor beta chain sequence. Its cognate antigen is unknown. The sample originates from a study of post-analysis software for immune sequencing data. The library was made from cDNA and included unique molecular identifiers. Between about 0.85 and 11 million T cells gave rise to 500,000 to 650,000 cDNA molecules. TCRdb recomputed calls from the PCR reads with MiXCR, one row per CDR3 protein. Of about 460,000 distinct CDR3 sequences in the sample, roughly 45% were seen once. Germline V CDR1 and CDR2: SQVTM, ANQGSEA. CDR3 size: 11 residues. The V gene lost 6 bases and the J gene lost 6 bases, with 8 bases spanning the gap. Study outcomes and limitations: Normalized Chao1 diversity was significantly lower in multiple sclerosis patients than in controls. Roughly five TRBV segments appeared more often in patients than in controls, and TRBV5-6, TRBV5-1 and TRBV20-1 were among these.

The sample comprised blood. The sequence came from a girl under 18 with multiple sclerosis. This chain uses TRBV29-1 with TRBJ1-4; D is ambiguous. The CDR3 sequence is CSVQEYEKLFF. As DNA, the CDR3 is TGCAGCGTCCAGGAATATGAAAAACTGTTTTTT.